This TCR beta chain was observed in a study of blood T cell repertoires in COVID-19. Study information: The United States, Italy and Spain were the sources of the acute and convalescent COVID-19 samples. T cells, B-cell-depleted T cells, or PBMCs provided the cDNA or gDNA that served as material.

The authors' processing: Reference gene primer amplification yielded estimated nucleated cell counts. This table comes from immunoSEQ multiplex PCR, and its TCRdb copy is limited to in-frame clones, with some not included. That table gives V, J and clone size, and the DNA gave D and trimming. The table lists roughly 160,000 clones, 65% to 85% of them singletons, with about 19% in the top ten. The TCR originated in a woman in her 70s who had recovered from COVID-19. Sequenced sample: peripheral blood.

The chain's CDR3 is CASSHPPSSSGGYEQYF. CDR3 in DNA: TGTGCCAGCAGCCACCCCCCGTCGAGTAGCGGGGGCTACGAGCAGTACTTC. The V call is TRBV4-2, the J call TRBJ2-7; 9 bases agree with TRBD2. The V gene's germline CDR1 is LGHNA and CDR2 YNFKEQ. The CDR3 is 17 residues long. V dropped 3 bases and J dropped 3; count of bases not matched to a gene: 12.